The 25 T cell receptor beta chains presented below share a single source sample, sequenced in a study of identical twins. TCRdb reprocessed the 5' RACE reads with MiXCR, giving one entry per CDR3 protein. The sample lists 350,000 to 450,000 distinct CDR3 sequences; approximately 18% were seen once. The specimen sequenced was naive T cells sorted from blood. Receptors were obtained from a man aged 50 to 59 in good health.

CDR3 protein: CASSQDREYEQFF. DNA of the CDR3: TGCGCCAGCAGCCAAGATCGTGAATATGAGCAGTTCTTC. The chain recombines TRBV4-3 with TRBJ2-1; D uncertain. The CDR3 loop spans 13 amino acids. Germline V gene data show CDR1 as LGHNA and CDR2 as YSLEER. V was clipped by 0 bases and J by 8 bases, with 8 bases between them.

The chain employs TRBV15 and TRBJ1-4; 9 bases align to TRBD1. The CDR3 has 15 amino acids. The ends lost 4 bases at V and 7 bases at J; junction bases unmatched: 7. Germline lookup yields CDR1 LNHNV and CDR2 YYDKDF (reference sequence). In DNA, the CDR3 is TGTGCCACCAGCACGCGGCGACAGGGGGTTGAAAAACTGTTTTTT. It is translated as CATSTRRQGVEKLFF.

The chain uses TRBV25-1 and TRBJ1-1; D might be TRBD1 (5 bases). The CDR3 length is 16 residues. V was shortened by 3 bases and J by 0 bases, with 14 bases between the two germline ends. Germline V gene data show CDR1 as MGHDK and CDR2 as SYGVNS. CDR3 loop: CASSDALGHLNTEAFF. The CDR3 region has the DNA TGTGCCAGCAGTGATGCCCTAGGACACTTGAACACTGAAGCTTTCTTT.

This clonotype was seen ten or more times. The gene calls are TRBV18 and TRBJ2-7; D is perhaps TRBD2 (7 bases). Trimming stripped 3 bases from V and 7 bases from J, with 19 bases between. This CDR3 has 15 residues. Germline CDR1 is KGHSH and CDR2 is LQKENI. The CDR3 loop reads CASSPTVGGAEEQYF. In DNA, the CDR3 is TGTGCCAGCTCACCCACCGTAGGGGGGGCTGAAGAGCAGTACTTC. Filled out from reference TRBV18 and TRBJ2-7, the complete variable domain reads NAGVMQNPRHLVRRRGQEARLRCSPMKGHSHVYWYRQLPEEGLKFMVYLQKENIIDESGMPKERFSAEFPKEGPSILRIQQVVRGDSAAYFCASSPTVGGAEEQYFGPGTRLTVT.

This clonotype has just a few counts. The rearrangement links TRBV20-1 to TRBJ2-7; either TRBD1 or TRBD2 may fit D (5 bases each). CDR3 size: 13 residues. The V end lost 6 bases, the J end lost 2 bases, and 14 bases lay between the germline ends. Germline values: CDR1 DFQATT, CDR2 SNEGSKA (reference sequence). The CDR3 region is CSAPEGPPYEQYF. CDR3 nucleotide sequence: TGCAGTGCCCCCGAGGGGCCACCCTACGAGCAGTACTTC.

V is TRBV24-1 and J is TRBJ2-1; D gene ambiguous. The CDR3 runs to 16 residues. In germline, CDR1 is KGHDR, CDR2 SFDVKD. V was pared by 3 bases and J by 0 bases, with 11 bases between. CDR3 bases: TGTGCCACCAGTGATCCGGGCCTCAGCTCCTACAATGAGCAGTTCTTC. Its translation: CATSDPGLSSYNEQFF.

The table lists this clonotype with many counts. For the CDR3, the DNA is TGTGCCAGCAGCCGGGCAGGGGCGAACACTGAAGCTTTCTTT. As protein: CASSRAGANTEAFF. The rearrangement joins TRBV3-1 to TRBJ1-1, with a possible D match to TRBD1 (6 bases). Trimming removed 4 bases from V and 1 base from J, with 10 bases in between. Germline V gene sequence: CDR1 LGHDT, CDR2 YNNKEL (reference sequence). This CDR3 is built from 14 residues.

The rearrangement uses TRBV2 and TRBJ1-2; 9 bases agree with TRBD1. CDR1 SNHLY and CDR2 FYNNEI come from the germline V gene. The CDR3 is made up of 15 amino acids. V shed 5 bases and J 2 bases; nucleotides not matched to a gene: 6. In nucleotides, the CDR3 is TGTGCCAGCAGTACGAGGACAGGGGCGAACTATGGCTACACCTTC. Residues: CASSTRTGANYGYTF.

This clonotype was recorded at least ten times. This chain links TRBV12-3 or TRBV12-4 with TRBJ2-7; TRBD1 matches 7 bases. Trimming at V came to 5 bases and at J to 3 bases, leaving 10 bases not matched to a gene. The CDR3 totals 15 residues. CDR3 loop: CASSVQGVAFYEQYF. The CDR3 nucleotides are TGTGCCAGCAGTGTCCAGGGGGTAGCGTTCTACGAGCAGTACTTC.

This clonotype was detected a few times. The rearrangement links TRBV10-3 to TRBJ2-2, with D hard to call. Germline V gene data show CDR1 as ENHRY and CDR2 as SYGVKD. The CDR3 loop spans 13 amino acids. V lost 1 base and J lost 5, with 5 bases in between. CDR3 DNA sequence: TGTGCCATCAGTGAGTTAGATACCGGGGAGCTGTTTTTT. The encoded protein is CAISELDTGELFF.

The chain has TRBV29-1 and TRBJ1-1, with a tentative D call TRBD1 (6 bases). With 6 bases removed from V and 3 bases from J, the gap between germline ends came to 14 bases. CDR1 and CDR2 from the germline V gene are SQVTM and ANQGSEA. The CDR3 totals 13 residues. CDR3 residues: CSVAGQMYTEAFF. The CDR3 bases are TGCAGCGTCGCCGGACAGATGTACACTGAAGCTTTCTTT.

This clonotype has a handful of counts. The rearrangement joins TRBV11-2 to TRBJ2-7; TRBD1 agrees at 9 bases. The J segment lost 6 bases and the V segment lost 7 bases, leaving 10 bases of the junction unmatched. The CDR3 has 14 residues. Germline V gene data show CDR1 as SGHAT and CDR2 as FQNNGV. The CDR3 here is CASTEDRGSPEQYF. CDR3 bases: TGTGCCAGCACCGAGGACAGGGGCTCCCCCGAGCAGTACTTC.

The sample holds many counts of this clonotype. The V and J genes are TRBV5-1 and TRBJ2-7; weak D call: TRBD1 (6 bases). This CDR3 has 15 amino acids. The germline CDR1 and CDR2 sequences are SGHRS and YFSETQ. Between the trimmed V and J ends, which lost 7 bases and 5 bases, there was a span of 22 bases. This CDR3 is CASRIKQGFGHEQYF. The CDR3 DNA reads as TGCGCCAGCCGCATAAAACAGGGTTTTGGACACGAGCAGTACTTC.

The V and J genes are TRBV28 and TRBJ2-2; TRBD1 is a possible D gene (6 bases). Germline V gene lookup returns CDR1 MDHEN and CDR2 SYDVKM. There are 17 residues in the CDR3. V lost 4 bases, J lost 1 base, and 16 bases lay in between. The CDR3, as DNA: TGTGCCAGCAGTTCAGTATTGGGCAGGGGGAACACCGGGGAGCTGTTTTTT. Its protein is CASSSVLGRGNTGELFF.

This clonotype was seen repeatedly, ten times or more. The CDR3 DNA follows: TGCAGTGCCCTGGGAGGGGCTCCCTACAATGAGCAGTTCTTC. Its protein is CSALGGAPYNEQFF. J is TRBJ2-1 and V is TRBV20-1; the match to TRBD2 covers 7 bases. The CDR3 has 14 amino acids. The V and J ends lost 6 bases and 2 bases, in that order; junction bases with no gene match: 7. Looked up from germline, CDR1 is DFQATT and CDR2 is SNEGSKA (reference sequence).

The genes are TRBV6-2 or TRBV6-3 and TRBJ2-3, with TRBD2 matching over 8 bases. The CDR3 runs 14 residues. The junction had 10 bases not matched to a gene; V was cut back by 10 bases and J by 4 bases. Germline-derived CDR1 and CDR2 are MNHEY and SVGEGT. CDR3 in DNA: TGTGCCACCTTAGGTGCGGGGGGTTCAGATACGCAGTATTTT. Its protein is CATLGAGGSDTQYF.

This rearrangement joins TRBV19 to TRBJ2-1; D is perhaps TRBD1 or TRBD2 (5 bases each). The CDR3 loop spans 17 amino acids. V shed 5 bases and J shed 2 bases, with 19 bases lying between them. In germline, CDR1 is LNHDA, CDR2 SQIVND (reference sequence). The CDR3 nucleotides are TGTGCCAGTAGTCAAGCGGTGGGACGGGGTACCTACAATGAGCAGTTCTTC. This sequence encodes CASSQAVGRGTYNEQFF.

V and J are TRBV30 and TRBJ1-2; unclear D gene. Germline CDR1 GTSNPN, CDR2 SVGIG (reference sequence). The CDR3 totals 13 residues. V was cut by 0 bases and J by 4 bases, with 9 bases left in between. CDR3 DNA: TGTGCCTGGAGTGTGATGGCAGGCTATGGCTACACCTTC. Its translation: CAWSVMAGYGYTF.

The chain employs TRBV11-2 and TRBJ2-2; perhaps TRBD1 as D (5 bases). V dropped 2 bases and J dropped 2 bases, with 12 bases sitting between them. The CDR3 totals 16 residues. The germline V gene has CDR1 SGHAT and CDR2 FQNNGV. The CDR3 region has the DNA TGTGCCAGCAGCTTACGCTCAGGGCTCAACACCGGGGAGCTGTTTTTT. It translates to CASSLRSGLNTGELFF.

For the CDR3, the DNA is TGTGCCAGCAGCTCCGGGACAGGGATTGAAGCTTTCTTT. This translates into CASSSGTGIEAFF. This chain links TRBV7-8 with TRBJ1-1; 9 bases are a match to TRBD1. CDR1 and CDR2 (germline): SGHVS, FQNEAQ. Losses at the gene ends were 4 bases for V and 7 bases for J; bases not matched to a gene: 4. CDR3 length equals 13 residues. Together with reference TRBV7-8 and TRBJ1-1, the CDR3 gives the full variable domain: GAGVSQSPRYKVAKRGQDVALRCDPISGHVSLFWYQQALGQGPEFLTYFQNEAQLDKSGLPSDRFFAERPEGSVSTLKIQRTQQEDSAVYLCASSSGTGIEAFFGQGTRLTVV.

This clonotype was picked up a small number of times. This chain joins TRBV7-8 and TRBJ2-5, with a tentative D call TRBD1 (5 bases). V was cut by 5 bases and J by 3 bases, with 10 bases left in between. Per germline, CDR1 SGHVS and CDR2 FQNEAQ. This CDR3 is built from 13 residues. The CDR3: CASSLGAKETQYF. For the CDR3, the DNA is TGTGCCAGCAGCCTAGGGGCAAAAGAGACCCAGTACTTC. Drawing the rest from reference TRBV7-8 and TRBJ2-5, the complete variable domain is GAGVSQSPRYKVAKRGQDVALRCDPISGHVSLFWYQQALGQGPEFLTYFQNEAQLDKSGLPSDRFFAERPEGSVSTLKIQRTQQEDSAVYLCASSLGAKETQYFGPGTRLLVL.

The table lists this clonotype with many counts. The V call is TRBV9, the J call TRBJ2-7, with a possible D match to TRBD1 (6 bases). The CDR3 runs 13 residues. Trimming removed 3 bases at V and 1 base at J, with 8 bases between. In germline, CDR1 is SGDLS, CDR2 YYNGEE. CDR3 residues: CASSETGSYEQYF. The CDR3, as DNA: TGTGCCAGCAGCGAAACAGGGTCCTACGAGCAGTACTTC.

This clonotype was found many times. This chain links TRBV6-1 with TRBJ2-4, with D perhaps TRBD1 (6 bases). V was pared by 8 bases and J by 8 bases, with 16 bases between. Germline lookup yields CDR1 MNHNS and CDR2 SASEGT. The CDR3 sequence is 13 residues long. The CDR3 DNA reads TGTGCCAGCGATCAGGGGTCTCCTCACATTCAGTACTTC. The encoded protein is CASDQGSPHIQYF.

The rearrangement joins TRBV15 to TRBJ1-4; perhaps TRBD1 as D (5 bases). Trimming took off 1 base at V and 4 bases at J, with 10 bases between the two ends. There are 15 residues in the CDR3. CDR1 and CDR2 from the germline V gene are LNHNV and YYDKDF (reference sequence). The CDR3 is CATSRVTAVNEKLFF. The CDR3 coding sequence is TGTGCCACCAGCAGAGTGACAGCGGTTAATGAAAAACTGTTTTTT. Full variable domain (remainder filled in from reference TRBV15 and TRBJ1-4): DAMVIQNPRYQVTQFGKPVTLSCSQTLNHNVMYWYQQKSSQAPKLLFHYYDKDFNNEADTPDNFQSRRPNTSFCFLDIRSPGLGDTAMYLCATSRVTAVNEKLFFGSGTQLSVL.

The chain combines TRBV5-1 with TRBJ2-5; 9 bases align to TRBD2. The CDR3 loop spans 16 amino acids. Germline loops: CDR1 SGHRS, CDR2 YFSETQ. V was pared by 0 bases and J by 0 bases, with 3 bases of the junction left unmatched. This CDR3 reads CASSLGASGNQETQYF. The CDR3 nucleotides are TGCGCCAGCAGCTTGGGAGCTAGCGGGAACCAAGAGACCCAGTACTTC.